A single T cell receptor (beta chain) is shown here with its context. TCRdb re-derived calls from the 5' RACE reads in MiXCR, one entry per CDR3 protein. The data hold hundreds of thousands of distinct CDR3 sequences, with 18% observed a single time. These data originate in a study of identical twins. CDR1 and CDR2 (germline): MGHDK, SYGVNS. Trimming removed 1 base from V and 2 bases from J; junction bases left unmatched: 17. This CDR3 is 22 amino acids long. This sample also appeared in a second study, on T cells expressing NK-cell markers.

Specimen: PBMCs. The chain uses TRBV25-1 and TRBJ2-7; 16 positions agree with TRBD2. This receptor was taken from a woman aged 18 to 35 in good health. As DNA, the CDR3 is TGTGCCAGCAGTGAATGGACCGGGACTAGCGGGGGGGCGAATTATGTCCCCTACGAGCAGTACTTC. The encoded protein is CASSEWTGTSGGANYVPYEQYF.